Below are 19 T cell receptor beta chains sequenced from a single sample in a study of graft-versus-host responses after intestinal transplantation. Sequencing was performed with immunoSEQ multiplex PCR; in TCRdb, only in-frame clones are kept and a portion is missing. The top ten hold about 0.63% of the sample, which has approximately 77,000 clones, around 93% seen once. Here the sequenced sample was PBMCs, taken 98 days after intestinal transplantation. The receptor set was obtained from a human patient who received an intestinal transplant, so some T cells may come from the graft donor.

The gene calls are TRBV28 and TRBJ2-7, with no clear D. The V gene's germline CDR1 is MDHEN and CDR2 SYDVKM. V lost 5 bases and J 6 bases, leaving 20 bases between the germline ends. The CDR3 runs to 15 residues. The CDR3 bases are TGTGCCAGCAGTCTGATTGGGTCCCAGGCTCTCGAGCAGTACTTC. Translated, it gives CASSLIGSQALEQYF.

J is TRBJ1-4 and V is TRBV16; D unclear. Trimming took off 7 bases at V and 5 bases at J, with 14 bases between the two ends. The length of the CDR3 is 14 residues. The germline V gene has CDR1 KGHSY and CDR2 FQNENV. CDR3 DNA: TGTGCCAGCACCACTGGAGGGCACAATGAAAAACTGTTTTTT. Translated: CASTTGGHNEKLFF.

This rearrangement joins TRBV5-1 to TRBJ1-2, with D perhaps matching TRBD1 (6 bases). Germline V gene sequence: CDR1 SGHRS, CDR2 YFSETQ. Trimming removed 1 base from V and 4 bases from J, with 26 bases in between. The CDR3 has 19 amino acids. DNA of the CDR3: TGCGCCAGCAGCTTGAGATTTCAGTTCCCTTTCAGGGGAGGCTATGGCTACACCTTC. Amino acids: CASSLRFQFPFRGGYGYTF.

The chain has TRBV2 and TRBJ2-5, with 7 bases aligning to TRBD2. Trimming at V came to 2 bases and at J to 1 base, leaving 10 bases not matched to a gene. This CDR3 has 17 residues. Germline V lookup: CDR1 SNHLY, CDR2 FYNNEI. As DNA, the CDR3 is TGTGCCAGCAGTGAATATTGGGAGGGAGGACTCCAAGAGACCCAGTACTTC. Its protein is CASSEYWEGGLQETQYF.

The V and J genes are TRBV6-6 and TRBJ2-2; D is perhaps TRBD2 (6 bases). V lost 5 bases to trimming and J lost 5 bases, with 6 bases between them. This CDR3 region has 12 residues. CDR1 MNHNY and CDR2 SVGAGI come from the germline V gene (reference sequence). CDR3 in amino acids: CASSLATGELFF. The CDR3 DNA reads TGTGCCAGCAGTCTAGCGACCGGGGAGCTGTTTTTT.

This chain links TRBV9 with TRBJ2-1; D may be TRBD1 (6 bases). Germline V gene lookup returns CDR1 SGDLS and CDR2 YYNGEE. CDR3 length: 14 residues. The ends were cut back, 0 bases at V and 7 bases at J, with 11 bases in the middle. The CDR3, as DNA: TGTGCCAGCAGCGTAGACAGGGTAAATAATGAGCAGTTCTTC. It encodes CASSVDRVNNEQFF.

The V and J genes are TRBV27 and TRBJ1-5; no firm D call. There are 13 residues in the CDR3. Germline lookup yields CDR1 MNHEY and CDR2 SMNVEV (reference sequence). V gave up 1 base and J gave up 10 bases, with 11 bases separating them. Here the CDR3 DNA reads TGTGCCAGCAGTTTATTCGGCACACCTCCCCAGCATTTT. It codes for CASSLFGTPPQHF.

V gene TRBV7-2 combines with J gene TRBJ2-2, with D unresolved. Germline V gives CDR1 SGHTA, CDR2 FQGNSA. The length of the CDR3 is 17 residues. V was shortened by 1 base and J by 1 base, with 13 bases between the two germline ends. The CDR3 DNA reads TGTGCCAGCAGCTTAGTTGCCCAGCTCTTGAACACCGGGGAGCTGTTTTTT. Its protein product is CASSLVAQLLNTGELFF.

The chain carries TRBV19 and TRBJ1-2; the D gene is possibly TRBD1 (5 bases). This CDR3 is built from 15 residues. The germline V and J ends were trimmed by 0 bases and 5 bases, with 13 bases remaining between them. Germline loops: CDR1 LNHDA, CDR2 SQIVND (reference sequence). The CDR3 coding sequence is TGTGCCAGTAGTATAGATGACAGCGGAATTTATGGCTACACCTTC. As protein: CASSIDDSGIYGYTF. Variable domain in full (rest from reference TRBV19 and TRBJ1-2): DGGITQSPKYLFRKEGQNVTLSCEQNLNHDAMYWYRQDPGQGLRLIYYSQIVNDFQKGDIAEGYSVSREKKESFPLTVTSAQKNPTAFYLCASSIDDSGIYGYTFGSGTRLTVV.

The V and J genes are TRBV27 and TRBJ1-3; perhaps TRBD1 as D (6 bases). Germline V gives CDR1 MNHEY, CDR2 SMNVEV (reference sequence). The germline V and J ends were trimmed by 5 bases and 0 bases, with 17 bases remaining between them. This CDR3 region has 17 residues. The CDR3 spells CASSPLTGYISGNTIYF. The CDR3 DNA sequence: TGTGCCAGCAGTCCCCTGACAGGATATATCTCTGGAAACACCATATATTTT.

A word on this clone: This specimen includes other DNA sequences encoding the same CDR3. The V call is TRBV5-1, the J call TRBJ2-3; D unclear. V was trimmed by 0 bases and J by 1 base, leaving 3 bases between them. CDR1 and CDR2 (germline): SGHRS, YFSETQ. The CDR3 is 13 amino acids. The CDR3 is CASSLAGTDTQYF. CDR3 coding DNA: TGCGCCAGCAGCTTGGCCGGCACAGATACGCAGTATTTT.

The chain uses TRBV4-1 and TRBJ1-4; D possibly corresponds to TRBD1 (6 bases). CDR1 is MGHRA and CDR2 is YSYEKL in the germline V gene. Trimming left V 4 bases short and J 4 bases short, with 13 bases between. This CDR3 comprises 15 residues. The CDR3 coding sequence is TGCGCCAGCAGCCGAAACAGGGCAGTTAATGAAAAACTGTTTTTT. It codes for CASSRNRAVNEKLFF.

About this clone itself: One junction end does not reproduce the germline sequence, and a read error may be involved. The chain employs TRBV2 and TRBJ1-2; D gene unclear. The CDR3 length is 12 residues. Germline V gene data show CDR1 as SNHLY and CDR2 as FYNNEI. The DNA of the CDR3 is TGTGCCAGCAGGGAAGAATTCTATGGCTACACCTTC. It codes for CASREEFYGYTF.

This clone was picked up one time. CDR3 sequence (DNA): TGTGCCAGCAGCTTTGAGGAGACCCAGTACTTC. Amino acid sequence: CASSFEETQYF. The V and J genes are TRBV5-6 and TRBJ2-5; D remains ambiguous. Germline assignment: CDR1 SGHDT and CDR2 YYEEEE. This CDR3 is 11 amino acids long. The V gene lost 2 bases and the J gene lost 5 bases, with 4 bases spanning the gap.

The gene calls are TRBV6-1 and TRBJ2-1; 7 nucleotides line up with TRBD1. Germline values: CDR1 MNHNS, CDR2 SASEGT. J lost 8 bases, V lost 0 bases, and 7 bases had no gene match. This CDR3 spans 15 amino acids. The CDR3 protein is CASSEAVTGPDEQFF. CDR3 nucleotide sequence: TGTGCCAGCAGTGAAGCCGTGACAGGGCCCGATGAGCAGTTCTTC.

The chain uses TRBV28 and TRBJ1-2, with TRBD1 matching 9 bases. J lost 7 bases, V lost 2 bases, and 5 bases had no gene match. Germline V gives CDR1 MDHEN, CDR2 SYDVKM. The CDR3 is made up of 14 amino acids. This chain's CDR3 is CASSLGTGIAGYTF. CDR3 bases: TGTGCCAGCAGTTTAGGGACAGGGATCGCTGGCTACACCTTC.

The J gene is TRBJ1-5, the V gene TRBV23-1; D gene unclear. TRBV23-1 is an ORF, and what it does is uncertain. Trimming removed 7 bases from V and 5 bases from J, with 3 bases in between. CDR3 length equals 10 residues. CDR3 coding DNA: TGCGCCAGCACTCATCAGCCCCAGCATTTT. Translating gives CASTHQPQHF.

CDR3: CASSLSSSYNEQFF. The CDR3 coding sequence is TGTGCCAGCAGCTTAAGTAGCTCCTACAATGAGCAGTTCTTC. V and J are TRBV11-2 and TRBJ2-1; D is unresolved. CDR3 length: 14 residues. Germline values: CDR1 SGHAT, CDR2 FQNNGV. Trimming pared 2 bases from V and 0 bases from J, leaving 5 bases between.

The chain couples TRBV7-2 to TRBJ1-1, with D hard to call. The CDR3 runs to 15 residues. Germline V CDR1 and CDR2: SGHTA, FQGNSA. V lost 6 bases to trimming and J lost 5 bases, with 19 bases between them. CDR3 region: CASRRGSGGRTEAFF. CDR3 coding DNA: TGTGCCAGCAGGAGAGGTTCTGGAGGCCGAACTGAAGCTTTCTTT.